Each of the 29 T cell receptor beta chains below was sequenced from the same sample in a study of control samples from healthy donors and cancer patients. Clones were read by immunoSEQ multiplex PCR, and TCRdb kept only the in-frame ones, dropping some. The sample includes 150,000 to 200,000 clones, almost 90% seen only once; the top ten take roughly 1.5%. The sequencing input was blood. These receptors were collected from a woman aged 45-65 years in good health.

The DNA for the CDR3 is TGTGCCTGGAGTGTGGGGGTCTCCTATGGCTACACCTTC. Its translation: CAWSVGVSYGYTF. The rearrangement joins TRBV30 to TRBJ1-2; D is possibly TRBD1 (5 bases). Trimming shortened V by 0 bases and J by 4 bases, and 9 bases separated the two germline ends. Germline CDR1 reads GTSNPN; CDR2 reads SVGIG (reference sequence). This CDR3 comprises 13 residues.

The chain uses TRBV5-4 and TRBJ1-6; D is ambiguous. This CDR3 has 15 residues. CDR1 is SGHNT and CDR2 is YYREEE in the germline V gene (reference sequence). Deletions cut 4 bases from V and 5 bases from J, with 13 bases between. The CDR3 DNA is TGTGCCAGCAGCGCCGGGTCTACAGATAATTCACCCCTCCACTTT. Translated: CASSAGSTDNSPLHF.

The rearrangement links TRBV5-1 to TRBJ2-1; weak D call: TRBD1 (5 bases). Per the germline V gene, CDR1 is SGHRS and CDR2 is YFSETQ. This CDR3 comprises 12 residues. V lost 5 bases and J lost 5, with 8 bases in between. This CDR3 reads CASSFRDNEQFF. The CDR3 DNA is TGCGCCAGCAGTTTCAGGGACAATGAGCAGTTCTTC.

The chain joins TRBV7-9 to TRBJ2-5, with 8 bases fitting TRBD2. Germline trimming cut 6 bases from V and 2 bases from J; bases unmatched to any gene: 8. The CDR3 has 15 residues. Germline V CDR1 and CDR2: SEHNR, FQNEAQ (reference sequence). The CDR3 DNA sequence: TGTGCCAGCAGATATACTAGCGGAGAGCAAGAGACCCAGTACTTC. Protein: CASRYTSGEQETQYF.

V usage is TRBV7-2 and J usage is TRBJ2-2; 9 bases fit TRBD2. V lost 5 bases to trimming and J lost 6 bases; unmatched junction nucleotides: 7. The CDR3 consists of 15 residues. Germline values: CDR1 SGHTA, CDR2 FQGNSA. DNA of the CDR3: TGTGCCAGCAGCGTCGAACTAGCGGGCCCCGGGGAGCTGTTTTTT. It codes for CASSVELAGPGELFF.

V gene TRBV2 combines with J gene TRBJ2-5; 11 bases line up with TRBD2. Trimming at V came to 6 bases and at J to 7 bases, leaving 4 bases not matched to a gene. The CDR3 is 13 amino acids. Germline CDR1 reads SNHLY; CDR2 reads FYNNEI. The CDR3 spells CASRTGLAGTQYF. The DNA of the CDR3 is TGTGCCAGCAGGACTGGACTAGCGGGGACCCAGTACTTC. The variable domain in full, completed from reference TRBV2 and TRBJ2-5, reads EPEVTQTPSHQVTQMGQEVILRCVPISNHLYFYWYRQILGQKVEFLVSFYNNEISEKSEIFDDQFSVERPDGSNFTLKIRSTKLEDSAMYFCASRTGLAGTQYFGPGTRLLVL.

The chain joins TRBV18 to TRBJ2-1, with D tentatively TRBD2 (7 bases). Trimming shortened V by 3 bases and J by 0 bases, and 18 bases separated the two germline ends. The V gene's germline CDR1 is KGHSH and CDR2 LQKENI. This CDR3 comprises 18 residues. The CDR3 loop is CASSPRAGAPSSYNEQFF. In nucleotides, the CDR3 is TGTGCCAGCTCACCGAGGGCGGGGGCCCCGAGCTCCTACAATGAGCAGTTCTTC.

J is TRBJ2-5 and V is TRBV7-3, with D perhaps matching TRBD1 or TRBD2 (6 bases each). Germline V gene lookup returns CDR1 SGHTA and CDR2 FQGTGA. There are 13 residues in the CDR3. V gave up 7 bases and J gave up 4 bases, with 13 bases separating them. CDR3 bases: TGTGCCAGCACAAAACAGGGAGGAGAGACCCAGTACTTC. This gives the protein CASTKQGGETQYF.

This chain connects TRBV6-6 to TRBJ1-6, with 7 bases identical to TRBD1. The CDR3 runs 14 residues. V shed 5 bases and J 9 bases; nucleotides not matched to a gene: 7. Per the germline V gene, CDR1 is MNHNY and CDR2 is SVGAGI (reference sequence). The CDR3 nucleotides are TGTGCCAGCAGTCGACAGGGAGAGGGTTCACCCCTCCACTTT. Residues: CASSRQGEGSPLHF.

The chain is built from TRBV9 and TRBJ2-7; D is uncertain. Trimming shortened V by 0 bases and J by 0 bases, and 7 bases separated the two germline ends. In germline, CDR1 is SGDLS, CDR2 YYNGEE. This CDR3 is 14 amino acids long. CDR3 DNA sequence: TGTGCCAGCAGCGTAGAATACGGCTCCTACGAGCAGTACTTC. This sequence encodes CASSVEYGSYEQYF.

To note about this clone: At one of its ends the junction is not consistent with the germline gene, which may arise from a read error. The CDR3 DNA is TGTGCCAGCAGGGAAGGCGTCTCTGGGGCCAACGTCCTGACTTTC. Encoded protein: CASREGVSGANVLTF. The gene calls are TRBV6-1 and TRBJ2-6, with no clear D. The CDR3 extends over 15 amino acids. Looked up from germline, CDR1 is MNHNS and CDR2 is SASEGT.

The chain carries TRBV5-4 and TRBJ2-6; D might be TRBD1 or TRBD2, each matching 6 bases. Trimming took 2 bases from V and 1 from J, leaving 10 bases between them. The V gene's germline CDR1 is SGHNT and CDR2 YYREEE (reference sequence). There are 16 residues in the CDR3. In nucleotides, the CDR3 is TGTGCCAGCAGCTTAGGGGGGAGGTCTGGGGCCAACGTCCTGACTTTC. Translated, it gives CASSLGGRSGANVLTF.

The V gene is TRBV28, the J gene TRBJ1-6; D is possibly TRBD1 (5 bases). This CDR3 has 19 residues. CDR1 MDHEN and CDR2 SYDVKM come from the germline V gene. The ends were cut back, 1 base at V and 5 bases at J, with 21 bases in the middle. Here the CDR3 DNA reads TGTGCCAGCAGTTTATCCGGCGACAGTACCGACTTTCATAATTCACCCCTCCACTTT. Translating gives CASSLSGDSTDFHNSPLHF.

This sequence joins TRBV18 and TRBJ2-7; D possibly corresponds to TRBD1 (6 bases). Per germline, CDR1 KGHSH and CDR2 LQKENI. With 3 bases removed from V and 2 bases from J, the gap between germline ends came to 14 bases. CDR3 size: 15 residues. The CDR3 DNA reads TGTGCCAGCTCACCCCTTACAGGGATCCCCTACGAGCAGTACTTC. The encoded protein is CASSPLTGIPYEQYF.

V usage is TRBV29-1 and J usage is TRBJ2-2; TRBD1 matches at 9 bases. The CDR3 is 14 amino acids. Germline assignment: CDR1 SQVTM and CDR2 ANQGSEA. J lost 8 bases, V lost 3 bases, and 7 bases had no gene match. The DNA of the CDR3 is TGCAGCGTTGAGGGGACAGGGAACATTGGGGAGCTGTTTTTT. This gives the protein CSVEGTGNIGELFF.

The rearrangement links TRBV6-2 or TRBV6-3 to TRBJ1-6, with 7 bases aligning to TRBD1. V was clipped by 5 bases and J by 4 bases; unmatched bases: 5. This CDR3 has 15 amino acids. CDR1 is MNHEY and CDR2 is SVGEGT in the germline V gene. CDR3 coding DNA: TGTGCCAGCAGTGCAAGACAGGGATATAATTCACCCCTCCACTTT. Its translation is CASSARQGYNSPLHF.

This clone appeared a few times. The V and J genes are TRBV24-1 and TRBJ2-1, with D uncertain. Trimming pared 9 bases from V and 2 bases from J, leaving 10 bases between. Germline CDR1 reads KGHDR; CDR2 reads SFDVKD. This CDR3 spans 13 amino acids. The CDR3 bases are TGTGCCACCTCCCGAAACACCTACAATGAGCAGTTCTTC. Translated, it gives CATSRNTYNEQFF.

This chain joins TRBV4-3 and TRBJ2-1; D gene ambiguous. Trimming left V 0 bases short and J 2 bases short, with 20 bases between. CDR1 is LGHNA, CDR2 YSLEER, per germline. The CDR3 runs to 19 residues. DNA of the CDR3: TGCGCCAGCAGCCAAGATCATGGGGTAGCCCTAGGGCCCTACAATGAGCAGTTCTTC. Translated, it gives CASSQDHGVALGPYNEQFF.

This rearrangement joins TRBV3-1 (or the pseudogene TRBV3-2) to TRBJ2-1, with a tentative D call TRBD1 (6 bases). V lost 8 bases to trimming and J lost 0 bases, with 14 bases between them. This CDR3 region has 15 residues. Per the germline V gene, CDR1 is LGHDT and CDR2 is YNNKEL (reference sequence). The CDR3, as DNA: TGTGCCAGCCAGGGGAGACAGGACTCCTACAATGAGCAGTTCTTC. Translating it yields CASQGRQDSYNEQFF.

This clone was detected a few times. The V gene is TRBV15, the J gene TRBJ1-2, with 9 positions matching TRBD1. The V segment lost 2 bases and the J segment 7 bases; nucleotides outside the gene matches: 5. The CDR3 sequence is 14 residues long. Germline V lookup: CDR1 LNHNV, CDR2 YYDKDF (reference sequence). The DNA for the CDR3 is TGTGCCACCAGCAGATACAGGGGGCAAGTTGGCTACACCTTC. Residues: CATSRYRGQVGYTF.

The sample holds a few counts of this clone. The chain couples TRBV2 to TRBJ1-2; possibly TRBD1 for D (5 bases). Germline-derived CDR1 and CDR2 are SNHLY and FYNNEI. The CDR3 is 14 residues long. Trimming cost V 4 bases and J 4 bases, with 13 bases left between them. The chain's CDR3 is CASSGGSPSYGYTF. The DNA for the CDR3 is TGTGCCAGCAGTGGGGGCAGTCCCTCCTATGGCTACACCTTC. Complete variable domain (other parts from reference TRBV2 and TRBJ1-2): EPEVTQTPSHQVTQMGQEVILRCVPISNHLYFYWYRQILGQKVEFLVSFYNNEISEKSEIFDDQFSVERPDGSNFTLKIRSTKLEDSAMYFCASSGGSPSYGYTFGSGTRLTVV.

This clone came up once. This chain connects TRBV27 to TRBJ2-7; 7 bases agree with TRBD2. Germline V gene sequence: CDR1 MNHEY, CDR2 SMNVEV (reference sequence). There are 14 residues in the CDR3. With 6 bases clipped from V and 3 bases from J, the junction kept 8 bases outside the gene matches. The DNA of the CDR3 is TGTGCCAGCAGCCCTCCGGGGAGGGGCTACGAGCAGTACTTC. It translates to CASSPPGRGYEQYF.

The J gene is TRBJ1-1, the V gene TRBV27; the D gene is possibly TRBD1 (6 bases). This CDR3 has 13 amino acids. V shed 2 bases and J shed 3 bases, with 7 bases lying between them. Germline V gene sequence: CDR1 MNHEY, CDR2 SMNVEV (reference sequence). The CDR3 bases are TGTGCCAGCAGTTTAAACAGGGACACTGAAGCTTTCTTT. Translating it yields CASSLNRDTEAFF.

The chain has TRBV9 and TRBJ2-1; 8 positions match TRBD2. The CDR3 length is 12 residues. Trimming took 3 bases from V and 13 from J; bases not matched to a gene: 6. In germline, CDR1 is SGDLS, CDR2 YYNGEE. This chain's CDR3 is CASSDASGRQFF. The CDR3 coding sequence is TGTGCCAGCAGCGACGCAAGCGGGAGACAGTTCTTC. The full variable domain, with the rest looked up from reference TRBV9 and TRBJ2-1, is DSGVTQTPKHLITATGQRVTLRCSPRSGDLSVYWYQQSLDQGLQFLIQYYNGEERAKGNILERFSAQQFPDLHSELNLSSLELGDSALYFCASSDASGRQFFGPGTRLTVL.

The chain is built from TRBV2 and TRBJ1-4, with D perhaps matching TRBD1 (5 bases). The ends were cut back, 7 bases at V and 7 bases at J, with 19 bases in the middle. Germline CDR1 is SNHLY and CDR2 is FYNNEI. There are 15 residues in the CDR3. The CDR3 region is CASNQAGLDGEKLFF. In DNA form, the CDR3 reads TGTGCCAGCAACCAGGCGGGACTGGACGGTGAAAAACTGTTTTTT.

Of note for this clone: At one of its ends the junction is not consistent with the germline gene, which may arise from a read error. This chain joins TRBV5-1 and TRBJ2-7; D remains ambiguous. The CDR3 totals 14 residues. Germline values: CDR1 SGHRS, CDR2 YFSETQ. CDR3: CASSLRSDGYGQYF. The CDR3 DNA reads TGCGCCAGCAGCTTGCGCAGTGATGGCTACGGGCAGTACTTC.

The gene calls are TRBV5-1 and TRBJ1-2; 7 bases match TRBD1. V shed 4 bases and J 6 bases; nucleotides not matched to a gene: 6. The CDR3 consists of 13 residues. CDR1 is SGHRS and CDR2 is YFSETQ in the germline V gene. Here the CDR3 DNA reads TGCGCCAGCAGCGCCACAGGGGCCCATGGCTACACCTTC. Residues: CASSATGAHGYTF.

The rearrangement links TRBV7-9 to TRBJ1-5; no clear D gene. With 1 base removed from V and 6 bases from J, the gap between germline ends came to 13 bases. The CDR3 spans 15 residues. The germline V gene encodes CDR1 SEHNR and CDR2 FQNEAQ (reference sequence). The CDR3 loop is CASSLGSAEGQPQHF. The CDR3 nucleotides read TGTGCCAGCAGCTTAGGTAGCGCGGAGGGTCAGCCCCAGCATTTT.

The chain couples TRBV7-3 to TRBJ1-1; D unresolved. The germline CDR1 and CDR2 sequences are SGHTA and FQGTGA. This CDR3 spans 13 amino acids. V lost 2 bases, J lost 6 bases, and 10 bases lay in between. The DNA of the CDR3 is TGTGCCAGCAGCTTAGGCCGTCAGTCTGAAGCTTTCTTT. Its translation is CASSLGRQSEAFF. The whole variable domain, filled in from reference TRBV7-3 and TRBJ1-1, reads GAGVSQTPSNKVTEKGKYVELRCDPISGHTALYWYRQSLGQGPEFLIYFQGTGAADDSGLPNDRFFAVRPEGSVSTLKIQRTERGDSAVYLCASSLGRQSEAFFGQGTRLTVV.